A single sample gave rise to the 27 T cell receptor beta chains below, sequenced in a study of T cell responses to AZD1222 COVID-19 vaccine. Here immunoSEQ multiplex PCR was the method, and the copy in TCRdb shows in-frame clones only, minus some. The sample contains 50,000 to 70,000 clones, 65% to 90% of which appear only once. The specimen was peripheral blood, collected 28 days after the second AZD1222 dose. These receptors were taken from an adult who received the AZD1222 COVID-19 vaccine.

The rearrangement links TRBV6-5 to TRBJ1-2; 7 bases are shared with TRBD1. The CDR3 loop spans 14 amino acids. CDR1 MNHEY and CDR2 SVGAGI come from the germline V gene. V lost 5 bases, J lost 4 bases, and 7 bases stayed unmatched. The CDR3 protein is CASSRPGGFYGYTF. In DNA, the CDR3 is TGTGCCAGCAGTCGCCCAGGGGGTTTCTATGGCTACACCTTC.

This chain connects TRBV21-1 to TRBJ1-5; whether TRBD1, the table's D call, matches the DNA was not checked. TRBV21-1 constitutes a pseudogene. The CDR3 has 17 residues. The CDR3 DNA sequence: TGTGCCAGCAGCGAAGACGGAACAGCTTATAGCAATCAGCCCCAGCATTTT. As protein: CASSEDGTAYSNQPQHF.

V gene TRBV19 combines with J gene TRBJ1-1; 8 bases map to TRBD1. This CDR3 contains 15 residues. With 9 bases clipped from V and 1 base from J, the junction kept 10 bases outside the gene matches. Germline V gene sequence: CDR1 LNHDA, CDR2 SQIVND (reference sequence). In DNA form, the CDR3 reads TGTGCCAGGGACAGGGAGGAGGCGAGGAACACTGAAGCTTTCTTT. This sequence encodes CARDREEARNTEAFF.

The J gene is TRBJ1-5, the V gene TRBV19; 7 bases map to TRBD1. This CDR3 has 14 residues. Germline V CDR1 and CDR2: LNHDA, SQIVND (reference sequence). Trimming at V came to 7 bases and at J to 3 bases, leaving 6 bases not matched to a gene. Written as DNA, the CDR3 is TGTGCCAGTACTTCAGGGGGGGACAATCAGCCCCAGCATTTT. Translating gives CASTSGGDNQPQHF.

The chain joins TRBV19 to TRBJ1-1, with D possibly TRBD1 on 5 matching bases. The CDR3 contains 16 residues. V was shortened by 4 bases and J by 1 base, with 16 bases between the two germline ends. The germline gives CDR1 LNHDA, CDR2 SQIVND (reference sequence). The CDR3 spells CASSTNPGRGNTEAFF. The DNA for the CDR3 is TGTGCCAGTAGTACAAACCCGGGACGGGGGAACACTGAAGCTTTCTTT.

V gene TRBV9 combines with J gene TRBJ2-5; no definite D call. V dropped 7 bases and J dropped 0 bases, with 7 bases sitting between them. CDR1 is SGDLS, CDR2 YYNGEE, per germline. This CDR3 has 12 amino acids. The DNA for the CDR3 is TGTGCCAGCGCCGCTTACCAAGAGACCCAGTACTTC. Protein product: CASAAYQETQYF.

This chain uses TRBV2 with TRBJ1-2; a possible D gene is TRBD1 (6 bases). Germline V lookup: CDR1 SNHLY, CDR2 FYNNEI. CDR3 size: 12 residues. V dropped 8 bases and J dropped 8 bases, with 15 bases sitting between them. CDR3 protein: CASEGGARGYTF. The DNA of the CDR3 is TGTGCCAGCGAGGGGGGGGCGCGAGGCTACACCTTC.

This clone has a single count. CDR3 in amino acids: CASSISTGGLETQYF. As DNA, the CDR3 is TGTGCCAGTAGTATATCGACAGGGGGGTTAGAGACCCAGTACTTC. The chain has TRBV19 and TRBJ2-5; 9 positions agree with TRBD1. Per the germline V gene, CDR1 is LNHDA and CDR2 is SQIVND (reference sequence). The CDR3 spans 15 residues. The J segment lost 4 bases and the V segment lost 2 bases, leaving 5 bases of the junction unmatched.

CDR3 protein: CASSLGIGQGIYEQYF. CDR3 in DNA: TGTGCCAGCAGCTTGGGAATCGGACAGGGTATCTACGAGCAGTACTTC. The chain recombines TRBV5-4 with TRBJ2-7; 8 bases agree with TRBD1. Trimming took 0 bases from V and 3 from J; bases not matched to a gene: 8. CDR1 SGHNT and CDR2 YYREEE come from the germline V gene (reference sequence). The CDR3 has 16 amino acids.

The rearrangement links TRBV19 to TRBJ2-2; D may match TRBD1 or TRBD2 (5 bases each). The CDR3 runs 13 residues. The V end lost 11 bases, the J end lost 0 bases, and 10 bases lay between the germline ends. Germline-derived CDR1 and CDR2 are LNHDA and SQIVND (reference sequence). CDR3 nucleotide sequence: TGTGCCGGGACGGACGCGAACACCGGGGAGCTGTTTTTT. Its translation is CAGTDANTGELFF.

CDR3 protein: CASSSTGTSGAHRQFF. CDR3 in DNA: TGTGCCAGCAGCTCGACCGGGACTAGCGGTGCCCATAGGCAGTTCTTC. V gene TRBV7-2 combines with J gene TRBJ2-1, with TRBD2 matching over 11 bases. V trimming: 4 bases; J trimming: 12 bases; junction bases outside the gene matches: 14. Per the germline V gene, CDR1 is SGHTA and CDR2 is FQGNSA. The CDR3 is 16 amino acids. The complete variable domain, with remaining parts taken from reference TRBV7-2 and TRBJ2-1, reads GAGVSQSPSNKVTEKGKDVELRCDPISGHTALYWYRQSLGQGLEFLIYFQGNSAPDKSGLPSDRFSAERTGGSVSTLTIQRTQQEDSAVYLCASSSTGTSGAHRQFFGPGTRLTVL.

J is TRBJ1-1 and V is TRBV28; 9 bases are shared with TRBD1. Germline-derived CDR1 and CDR2 are MDHEN and SYDVKM. J was trimmed by 5 bases and V by 1 base; bases with no gene match: 5. The CDR3 runs 15 residues. CDR3 sequence (DNA): TGTGCCAGCAGTTTATTCGGGACAGGGACTACTGAAGCTTTCTTT. It is translated as CASSLFGTGTTEAFF.

The V call is TRBV19, the J call TRBJ1-2, with D hard to call. Per the germline V gene, CDR1 is LNHDA and CDR2 is SQIVND (reference sequence). V lost 5 bases to trimming and J lost 1 base, with 5 bases between them. CDR3 length equals 12 residues. CDR3: CASSPVNYGYTF. The CDR3 DNA sequence: TGTGCCAGTAGTCCCGTTAACTATGGCTACACCTTC.

This clone showed up just once. This chain joins TRBV3-1 (or the pseudogene TRBV3-2) and TRBJ2-7, with 7 bases matching TRBD1. After removal of 0 bases from V and 6 bases from J, the junction contained 11 bases not matched to a gene. This CDR3 contains 16 residues. Germline V gives CDR1 LGHDT, CDR2 YNNKEL (reference sequence). CDR3 nucleotide sequence: TGTGCCAGCAGCCAAGATGTCCCACAGGGGTGGGGCGAGCAGTACTTC. It yields the protein CASSQDVPQGWGEQYF.

This chain links TRBV18 with TRBJ1-2, with 9 bases matching TRBD1. Germline trimming cut 2 bases from V and 4 bases from J; bases unmatched to any gene: 11. CDR1 KGHSH and CDR2 LQKENI come from the germline V gene. The CDR3 is made up of 17 amino acids. CDR3 sequence: CASSPGGQGASSYGYTF. The DNA for the CDR3 is TGTGCCAGCTCACCAGGGGGACAGGGCGCATCTAGCTATGGCTACACCTTC.

The V and J genes are TRBV2 and TRBJ2-7, with D possibly matching TRBD2 (6 bases). The CDR3 sequence is 14 residues long. V was shortened by 7 bases and J by 3 bases, with 16 bases between the two germline ends. Germline V gives CDR1 SNHLY, CDR2 FYNNEI. The CDR3 bases are TGTGCCAGCAATGTCGGAGGGGCGGGCTACGAGCAGTACTTC. It specifies CASNVGGAGYEQYF.

In its sample, this clone was seen a few times. The chain carries TRBV10-2 and TRBJ2-3, with D possibly being TRBD2 (6 bases). Germline CDR1 is WSHSY and CDR2 is SAAADI. This CDR3 is built from 14 residues. V dropped 4 bases and J dropped 1 base, with 9 bases sitting between them. For the CDR3, the DNA is TGCGCCAGCAGTGGAGCGGGCCGCACAGATACGCAGTATTTT. It is translated as CASSGAGRTDTQYF.

This sequence joins TRBV6-4 and TRBJ2-2, with TRBD2 identical over 8 bases. Looked up from germline, CDR1 is MRHNA and CDR2 is SNTAGT. V shed 11 bases, J shed 6 bases, and the junction held 11 bases outside the gene matches. There are 14 residues in the CDR3. CDR3 bases: TGTGCCCGCGTTTCACGGGAGGGCGCCGGGGAGCTGTTTTTT. This gives the protein CARVSREGAGELFF.

This clone was counted between two and nine times. J is TRBJ1-3 and V is TRBV11-2, with D unresolved. This CDR3 has 12 amino acids. Germline CDR1 reads SGHAT; CDR2 reads FQNNGV. The ends were cut back, 5 bases at V and 4 bases at J, with 6 bases in the middle. The CDR3 protein is CASSQRGNTIYF. CDR3 sequence (DNA): TGTGCCAGCAGCCAGAGGGGAAACACCATATATTTT.

V gene TRBV5-1 combines with J gene TRBJ1-5; perhaps TRBD1 as D (6 bases). Germline lookup yields CDR1 SGHRS and CDR2 YFSETQ. There are 15 residues in the CDR3. Trimming shortened V by 4 bases and J by 2 bases, and 13 bases separated the two germline ends. CDR3 DNA sequence: TGCGCCAGCAGCCCTACGGGGGCCGGCAATCAGCCCCAGCATTTT. Amino acid sequence: CASSPTGAGNQPQHF.

CDR3 sequence reads: CASSIWGSSNQPQHF. CDR3 DNA sequence: TGTGCCAGTAGTATATGGGGTTCGAGCAATCAGCCCCAGCATTTT. The chain employs TRBV19 and TRBJ1-5; D is unresolved. This CDR3 contains 15 residues. V shed 2 bases and J shed 1 base, with 9 bases lying between them. The germline gives CDR1 LNHDA, CDR2 SQIVND (reference sequence).

The chain links TRBV21-1 to TRBJ2-3. TRBV21-1 is marked as a pseudogene. CDR3 length: 16 amino acids. Here the CDR3 reads CASSTKGRPSTDTQYF. The CDR3 nucleotides read TGTGCCAGCAGCACTAAGGGACGGCCTAGCACAGATACGCAGTATTTT.

This clone was recorded a few times. The genes are TRBV29-1 and TRBJ1-4; D not resolved. The V gene lost 4 bases and the J gene lost 0 bases, with 6 bases spanning the gap. This CDR3 contains 13 residues. CDR1 SQVTM and CDR2 ANQGSEA come from the germline V gene. CDR3 sequence reads: CSVGGATNEKLFF. In DNA form, the CDR3 reads TGCAGCGTTGGTGGGGCAACTAATGAAAAACTGTTTTTT. The full variable domain, with the rest looked up from reference TRBV29-1 and TRBJ1-4, is SAVISQKPSRDICQRGTSLTIQCQVDSQVTMMFWYRQQPGQSLTLIATANQGSEATYESGFVIDKFPISRPNLTFSTLTVSNMSPEDSSIYLCSVGGATNEKLFFGSGTQLSVL.

This chain joins TRBV5-1 and TRBJ2-3, with D perhaps matching TRBD2 (7 bases). The V gene's germline CDR1 is SGHRS and CDR2 YFSETQ. The CDR3 is made up of 17 amino acids. The V end lost 2 bases, the J end lost 1 base, and 17 bases lay between the germline ends. CDR3 in DNA: TGCGCCAGCAGCTTAACAAGGGGGGGAAGACGCACAGATACGCAGTATTTT. Residues: CASSLTRGGRRTDTQYF.

The chain is built from TRBV2 and TRBJ1-1; D is uncertain. The CDR3 runs to 11 residues. V was clipped by 8 bases and J by 5 bases, with 9 bases between them. Germline CDR1 SNHLY, CDR2 FYNNEI. CDR3 loop: CASLRRTEAFF. For the CDR3, the DNA is TGTGCCAGCCTCCGAAGGACTGAAGCTTTCTTT.

The V call is TRBV19, the J call TRBJ2-4; D unresolved. The germline V gene has CDR1 LNHDA and CDR2 SQIVND (reference sequence). The V gene lost 8 bases and the J gene lost 0 bases, with 20 bases spanning the gap. This CDR3 spans 17 amino acids. The chain's CDR3 is CASRPGPVRRAKNIQYF. As DNA, the CDR3 is TGTGCCAGTCGACCCGGACCCGTAAGGAGAGCCAAAAACATTCAGTACTTC.

This chain joins TRBV29-1 and TRBJ1-2; D is unresolved. This CDR3 spans 13 amino acids. Trimming left V 4 bases short and J 0 bases short, with 9 bases between. Looked up from germline, CDR1 is SQVTM and CDR2 is ANQGSEA. DNA of the CDR3: TGCAGCGTTGTTCCCAGAGCTAACTATGGCTACACCTTC. Translating it yields CSVVPRANYGYTF.